This T cell receptor (beta chain) was captured by sequencing in a study of blood T cell repertoires in COVID-19. Study in general: The origin of the acute and convalescent COVID-19 samples was the United States, Italy and Spain. PBMCs, B-cell-depleted T cells, or T cells were the source of the cDNA or gDNA that made up the material.

In the original workflow: For nucleated cells, counts were estimated from reference gene primer amplification. Assay: immunoSEQ multiplex PCR; the TCRdb copy retains only in-frame clones and omits some. The V and J calls and clone size come from that table; D and trimming were worked out from the DNA. Seen here are 200,000 to 250,000 clones, about 84% observed once, and the top ten hold 10% to 15%. The CDR3 extends over 16 amino acids. Germline lookup yields CDR1 SGHAT and CDR2 FQNNGV. J lost 5 bases, V lost 3 bases, and 13 bases had no gene match. This sequence joins TRBV11-2 and TRBJ2-7; 7 bases agree with TRBD2. Sequencing used peripheral blood. This clonotype was sampled from a human donor in a cohort sampled during active COVID-19. CDR3 loop: CASSFSLARRENEQYF. The CDR3 nucleotides read TGTGCCAGCAGCTTCTCTTTGGCTCGGCGGGAGAACGAGCAGTACTTC.